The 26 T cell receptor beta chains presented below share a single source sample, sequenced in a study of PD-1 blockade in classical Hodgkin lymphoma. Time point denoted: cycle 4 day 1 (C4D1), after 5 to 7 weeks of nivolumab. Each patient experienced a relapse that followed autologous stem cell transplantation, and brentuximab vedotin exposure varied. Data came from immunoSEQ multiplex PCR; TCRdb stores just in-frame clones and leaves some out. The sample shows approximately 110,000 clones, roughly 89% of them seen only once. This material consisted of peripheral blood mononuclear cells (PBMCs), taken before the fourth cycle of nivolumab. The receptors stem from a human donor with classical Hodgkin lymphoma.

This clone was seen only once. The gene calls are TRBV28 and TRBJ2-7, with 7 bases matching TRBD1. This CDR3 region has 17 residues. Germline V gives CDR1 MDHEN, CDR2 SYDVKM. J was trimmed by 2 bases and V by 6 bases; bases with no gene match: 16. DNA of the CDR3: TGTGCCAGCAGCTCCCCGTTAAGGACAGGCCTCCCCTACGAGCAGTACTTC. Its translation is CASSSPLRTGLPYEQYF. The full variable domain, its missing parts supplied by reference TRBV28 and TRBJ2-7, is DVKVTQSSRYLVKRTGEKVFLECVQDMDHENMFWYRQDPGLGLRLIYFSYDVKMKEKGDIPEGYSVSREKKERFSLILESASTNQTSMYLCASSSPLRTGLPYEQYFGPGTRLTVT.

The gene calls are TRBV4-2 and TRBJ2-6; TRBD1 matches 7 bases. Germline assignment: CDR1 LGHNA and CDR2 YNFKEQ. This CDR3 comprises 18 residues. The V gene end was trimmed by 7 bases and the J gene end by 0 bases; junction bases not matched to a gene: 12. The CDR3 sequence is CASTRQGKGISGANVLTF. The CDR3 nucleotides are TGTGCCAGCACAAGACAGGGAAAGGGAATCTCTGGGGCCAACGTCCTGACTTTC.

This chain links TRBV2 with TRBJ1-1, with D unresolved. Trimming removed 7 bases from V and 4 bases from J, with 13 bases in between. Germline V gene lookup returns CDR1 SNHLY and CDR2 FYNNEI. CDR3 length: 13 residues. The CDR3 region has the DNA TGTGCCAGCAACCAAATCTCGGGCACTGAAGCTTTCTTT. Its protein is CASNQISGTEAFF.

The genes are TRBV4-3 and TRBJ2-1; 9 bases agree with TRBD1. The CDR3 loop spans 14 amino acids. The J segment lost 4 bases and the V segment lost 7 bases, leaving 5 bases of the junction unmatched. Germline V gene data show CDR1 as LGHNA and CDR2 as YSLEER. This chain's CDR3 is CASTRDRDYNEQFF. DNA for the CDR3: TGCGCCAGCACCCGGGACAGGGATTACAATGAGCAGTTCTTC.

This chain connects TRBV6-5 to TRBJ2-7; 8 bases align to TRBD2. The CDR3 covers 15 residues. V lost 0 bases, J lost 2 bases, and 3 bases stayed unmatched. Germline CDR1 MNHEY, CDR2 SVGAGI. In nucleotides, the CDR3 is TGTGCCAGCAGTTACTCGGCGGGAGGAACCTACGAGCAGTACTTC. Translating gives CASSYSAGGTYEQYF.

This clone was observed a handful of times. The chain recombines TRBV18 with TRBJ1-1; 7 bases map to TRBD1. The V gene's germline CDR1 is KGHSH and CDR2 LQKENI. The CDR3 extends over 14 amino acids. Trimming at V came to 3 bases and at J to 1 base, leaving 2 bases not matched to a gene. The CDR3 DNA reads TGTGCCAGCTCACCTACAGGGGAGAACACTGAAGCTTTCTTT. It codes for CASSPTGENTEAFF.

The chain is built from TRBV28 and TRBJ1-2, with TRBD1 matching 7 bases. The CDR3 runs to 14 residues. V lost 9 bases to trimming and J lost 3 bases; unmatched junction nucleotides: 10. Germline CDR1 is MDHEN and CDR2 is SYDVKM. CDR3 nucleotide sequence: TGTGCCAGTCACTTCCCAGGGGGGTACTATGGCTACACCTTC. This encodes CASHFPGGYYGYTF.

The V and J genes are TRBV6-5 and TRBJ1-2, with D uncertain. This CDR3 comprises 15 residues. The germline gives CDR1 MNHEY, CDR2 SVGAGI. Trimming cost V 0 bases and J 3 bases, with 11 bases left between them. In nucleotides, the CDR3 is TGTGCCAGCAGTTACTCTATGAGCAGACACTATGGCTACACCTTC. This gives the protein CASSYSMSRHYGYTF.

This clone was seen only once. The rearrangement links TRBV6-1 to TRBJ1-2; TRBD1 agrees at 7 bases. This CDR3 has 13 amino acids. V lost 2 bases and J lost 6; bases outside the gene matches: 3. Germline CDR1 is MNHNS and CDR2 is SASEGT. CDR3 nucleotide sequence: TGTGCCAGCAGTGAACGGGGGACAGATGGCTACACCTTC. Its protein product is CASSERGTDGYTF.

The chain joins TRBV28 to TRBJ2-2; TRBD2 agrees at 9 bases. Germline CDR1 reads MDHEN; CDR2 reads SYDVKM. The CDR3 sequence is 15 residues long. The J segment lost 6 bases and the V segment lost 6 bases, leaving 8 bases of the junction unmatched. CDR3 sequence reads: CASRSPLAGAGELFF. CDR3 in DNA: TGTGCCAGCAGGTCTCCACTAGCGGGCGCCGGGGAGCTGTTTTTT. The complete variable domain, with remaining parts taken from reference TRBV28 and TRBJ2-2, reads DVKVTQSSRYLVKRTGEKVFLECVQDMDHENMFWYRQDPGLGLRLIYFSYDVKMKEKGDIPEGYSVSREKKERFSLILESASTNQTSMYLCASRSPLAGAGELFFGEGSRLTVL.

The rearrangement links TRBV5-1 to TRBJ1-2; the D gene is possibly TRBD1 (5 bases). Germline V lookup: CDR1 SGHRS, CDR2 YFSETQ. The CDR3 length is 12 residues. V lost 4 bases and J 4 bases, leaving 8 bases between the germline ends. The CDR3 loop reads CASSPDIYGYTF. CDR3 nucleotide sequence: TGCGCCAGCAGCCCGGACATCTATGGCTACACCTTC.

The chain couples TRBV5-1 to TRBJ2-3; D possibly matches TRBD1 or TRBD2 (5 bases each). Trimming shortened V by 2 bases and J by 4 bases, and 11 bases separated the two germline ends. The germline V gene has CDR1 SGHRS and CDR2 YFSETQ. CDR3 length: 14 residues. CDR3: CASSFEGPADTQYF. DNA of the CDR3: TGCGCCAGCAGCTTTGAGGGGCCTGCAGATACGCAGTATTTT. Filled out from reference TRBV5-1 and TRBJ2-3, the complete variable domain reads KAGVTQTPRYLIKTRGQQVTLSCSPISGHRSVSWYQQTPGQGLQFLFEYFSETQRNKGNFPGRFSGRQFSNSRSEMNVSTLELGDSALYLCASSFEGPADTQYFGPGTRLTVL.

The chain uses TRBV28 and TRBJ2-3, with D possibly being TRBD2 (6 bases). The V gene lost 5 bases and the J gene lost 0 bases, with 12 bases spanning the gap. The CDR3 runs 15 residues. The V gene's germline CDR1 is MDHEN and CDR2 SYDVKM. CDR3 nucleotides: TGTGCCAGCAGTCCGGGGGACTCTAGCACAGATACGCAGTATTTT. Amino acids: CASSPGDSSTDTQYF.

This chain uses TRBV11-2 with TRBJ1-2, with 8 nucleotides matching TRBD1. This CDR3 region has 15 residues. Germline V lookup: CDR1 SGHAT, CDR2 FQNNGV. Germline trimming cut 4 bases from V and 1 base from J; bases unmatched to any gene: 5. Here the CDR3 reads CASSSIDRGNYGYTF. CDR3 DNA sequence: TGTGCCAGCAGCTCGATTGACAGGGGTAACTATGGCTACACCTTC.

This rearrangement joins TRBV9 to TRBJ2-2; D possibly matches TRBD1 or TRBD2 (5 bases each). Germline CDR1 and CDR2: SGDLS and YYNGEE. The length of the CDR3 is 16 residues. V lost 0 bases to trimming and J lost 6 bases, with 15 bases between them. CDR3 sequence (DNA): TGTGCCAGCAGCGTAGGGTCCGGGGCGGTGGCCGGGGAGCTGTTTTTT. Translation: CASSVGSGAVAGELFF.

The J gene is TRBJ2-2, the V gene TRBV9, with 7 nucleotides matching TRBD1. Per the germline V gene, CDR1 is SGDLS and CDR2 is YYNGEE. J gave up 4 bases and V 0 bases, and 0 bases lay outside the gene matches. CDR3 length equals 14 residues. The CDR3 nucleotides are TGTGCCAGCAGCGTAGGACAGGGCACCGGGGAGCTGTTTTTT. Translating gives CASSVGQGTGELFF.

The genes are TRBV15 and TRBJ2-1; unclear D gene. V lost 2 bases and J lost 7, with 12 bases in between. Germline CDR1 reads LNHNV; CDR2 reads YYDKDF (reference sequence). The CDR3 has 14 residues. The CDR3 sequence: CATSRTYKGNEQFF. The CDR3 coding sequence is TGTGCCACCAGCAGAACGTACAAGGGTAATGAGCAGTTCTTC.

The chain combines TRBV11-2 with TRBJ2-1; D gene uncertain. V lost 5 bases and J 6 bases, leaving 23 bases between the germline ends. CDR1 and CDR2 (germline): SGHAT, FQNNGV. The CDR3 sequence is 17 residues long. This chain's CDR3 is CASSRQIGGKGRNEQFF. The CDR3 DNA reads TGTGCCAGCAGCCGACAAATAGGTGGGAAAGGACGCAATGAGCAGTTCTTC.

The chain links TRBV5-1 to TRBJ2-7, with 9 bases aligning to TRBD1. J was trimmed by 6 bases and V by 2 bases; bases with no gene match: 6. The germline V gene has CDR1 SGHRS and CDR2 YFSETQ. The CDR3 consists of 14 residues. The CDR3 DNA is TGCGCCAGCAGCTTTGGGACAGGGCAGAGCGAGCAGTACTTC. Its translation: CASSFGTGQSEQYF.

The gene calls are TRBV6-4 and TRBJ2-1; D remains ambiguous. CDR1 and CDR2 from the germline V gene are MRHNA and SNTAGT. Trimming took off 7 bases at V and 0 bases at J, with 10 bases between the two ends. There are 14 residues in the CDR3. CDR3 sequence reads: CASKLESSYNEQFF. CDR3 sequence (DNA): TGTGCCAGCAAGCTGGAGAGCTCCTACAATGAGCAGTTCTTC.

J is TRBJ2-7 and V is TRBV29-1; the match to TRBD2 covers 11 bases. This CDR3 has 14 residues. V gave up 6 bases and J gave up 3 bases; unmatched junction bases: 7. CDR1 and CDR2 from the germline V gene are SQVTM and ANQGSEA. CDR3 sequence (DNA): TGCAGCGTCGGCGGACTAGCGGGCCTCTACGAGCAGTACTTC. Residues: CSVGGLAGLYEQYF.

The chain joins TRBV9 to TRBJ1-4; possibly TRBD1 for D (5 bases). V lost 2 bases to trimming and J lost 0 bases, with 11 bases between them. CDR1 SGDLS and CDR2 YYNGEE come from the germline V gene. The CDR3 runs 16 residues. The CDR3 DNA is TGTGCCAGCAGCGTCGGGACCGGAACAACTAATGAAAAACTGTTTTTT. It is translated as CASSVGTGTTNEKLFF. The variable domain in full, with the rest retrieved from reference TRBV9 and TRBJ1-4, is DSGVTQTPKHLITATGQRVTLRCSPRSGDLSVYWYQQSLDQGLQFLIQYYNGEERAKGNILERFSAQQFPDLHSELNLSSLELGDSALYFCASSVGTGTTNEKLFFGSGTQLSVL.

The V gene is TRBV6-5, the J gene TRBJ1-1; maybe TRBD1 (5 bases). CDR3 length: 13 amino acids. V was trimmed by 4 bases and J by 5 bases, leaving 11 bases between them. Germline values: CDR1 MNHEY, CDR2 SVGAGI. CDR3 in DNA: TGTGCCAGCAGTTTTAAGTGGACAACTGAAGCTTTCTTT. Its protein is CASSFKWTTEAFF.

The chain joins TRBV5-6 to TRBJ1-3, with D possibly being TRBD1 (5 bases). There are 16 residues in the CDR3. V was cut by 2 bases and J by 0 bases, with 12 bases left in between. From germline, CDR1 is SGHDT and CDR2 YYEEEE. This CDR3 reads CASSLRGTHSGNTIYF. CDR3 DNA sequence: TGTGCCAGCAGCTTAAGGGGCACTCACTCTGGAAACACCATATATTTT.

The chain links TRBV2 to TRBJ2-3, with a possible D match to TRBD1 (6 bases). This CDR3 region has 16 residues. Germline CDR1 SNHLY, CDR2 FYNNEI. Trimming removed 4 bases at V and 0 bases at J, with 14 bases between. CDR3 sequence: CASSGDRGGSTDTQYF. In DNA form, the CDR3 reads TGTGCCAGCAGTGGGGATAGAGGGGGTAGCACAGATACGCAGTATTTT.

CDR3 in amino acids: CASSVEPNGAYEQYF. CDR3 nucleotides: TGTGCCAGCAGCGTAGAACCGAACGGGGCCTACGAGCAGTACTTC. V usage is TRBV9 and J usage is TRBJ2-7; D is perhaps TRBD2 (5 bases). Between the trimmed V and J ends, which lost 0 bases and 2 bases, there was a span of 12 bases. This CDR3 has 15 amino acids. In germline, CDR1 is SGDLS, CDR2 YYNGEE.